These 9 T cell receptor beta chains share one sample of origin, sequenced in a study of cytomegalovirus exposure and HLA in healthy donors. The PCR was carried out with 60 Vbeta primers and 13 Jbeta primers. Assay used: immunoSEQ multiplex PCR; TCRdb lists only in-frame clones, some missing. The sample lists 50,000 or so clones, over 55% seen once, with about 32% in the top ten. The sequenced sample was PBMCs. The receptors come from a man aged 35 to 55 in good health and CMV-seropositive.

The sample holds a few counts of this clone. V is TRBV2 and J is TRBJ2-7, with 8 bases fitting TRBD2. This CDR3 is 15 amino acids long. CDR1 and CDR2 from the germline V gene are SNHLY and FYNNEI. J lost 6 bases, V lost 4 bases, and 11 bases had no gene match. The CDR3 DNA reads TGTGCCAGCAGTGCGGGACTAGTGGCCCCATCCGAGCAGTACTTC. Its protein is CASSAGLVAPSEQYF.

This chain connects TRBV30 to TRBJ2-5, with 12 bases matching TRBD2. The germline V gene has CDR1 GTSNPN and CDR2 SVGIG (reference sequence). This CDR3 contains 16 residues. V shed 2 bases and J 5 bases; nucleotides not matched to a gene: 9. DNA for the CDR3: TGTGCCTGGAGTACCGGACTAGCGGGGCGAGGGGAGACCCAGTACTTC. This encodes CAWSTGLAGRGETQYF.

The V call is TRBV5-1, the J call TRBJ1-1; possible D gene TRBD1, 5 bases. The CDR3 totals 14 residues. Trimming took off 7 bases at V and 5 bases at J, with 18 bases between the two ends. Germline CDR1 reads SGHRS; CDR2 reads YFSETQ. CDR3 residues: CASGSGESGTEAFF. The CDR3 region has the DNA TGCGCCAGCGGGTCGGGGGAATCGGGGACTGAAGCTTTCTTT.

This clone was counted between two and nine times. This sequence joins TRBV5-6 and TRBJ2-2; 12 bases align to TRBD2. CDR1 SGHDT and CDR2 YYEEEE come from the germline V gene. With 2 bases clipped from V and 6 bases from J, the junction kept 5 bases outside the gene matches. CDR3 size: 16 residues. The CDR3 DNA is TGTGCCAGCAGCTTCCCGACTAGCGGGGGTTCCGGGGAGCTGTTTTTT. Translated: CASSFPTSGGSGELFF.

The chain has TRBV4-2 and TRBJ2-5; 8 bases fit TRBD2. V trimming: 2 bases; J trimming: 4 bases; junction bases outside the gene matches: 12. The CDR3 sequence is 17 residues long. Germline-derived CDR1 and CDR2 are LGHNA and YNFKEQ. The CDR3: CASSQNPPAGGPETQYF. The CDR3 DNA reads as TGTGCCAGCAGCCAAAACCCCCCCGCGGGGGGCCCAGAGACCCAGTACTTC.

The V gene is TRBV4-1, the J gene TRBJ2-5; 14 bases map to TRBD2. V lost 4 bases and J lost 2; bases outside the gene matches: 12. Germline V lookup: CDR1 MGHRA, CDR2 YSYEKL. CDR3 length equals 19 residues. As DNA, the CDR3 is TGCGCCAGCAGCCCCAGAAGACTAGCGGGGGGGCGAAGGCAAGAGACCCAGTACTTC. Protein sequence: CASSPRRLAGGRRQETQYF.

The chain is built from TRBV30 and TRBJ1-6; 10 bases align to TRBD1. The CDR3 has 12 residues. Trimming took 3 bases from V and 14 from J; bases not matched to a gene: 4. Germline loops: CDR1 GTSNPN, CDR2 SVGIG (reference sequence). CDR3 bases: TGTGCCTGGAGGACAGGGGGCTTAGCCCTCCACTTT. The encoded protein is CAWRTGGLALHF.

The chain is built from TRBV5-8 and TRBJ1-4, with 7 positions matching TRBD1. The germline gives CDR1 SGHTS, CDR2 YDEGEE. This CDR3 comprises 16 residues. With 4 bases clipped from V and 0 bases from J, the junction kept 6 bases outside the gene matches. CDR3 loop: CASSRGQASTNEKLFF. The CDR3 nucleotides are TGTGCCAGCAGCCGAGGACAGGCCTCAACTAATGAAAAACTGTTTTTT.

The J gene is TRBJ1-2, the V gene TRBV4-1; TRBD1 is a possible D gene (5 bases). The CDR3 length is 15 residues. Looked up from germline, CDR1 is MGHRA and CDR2 is YSYEKL. V lost 0 bases to trimming and J lost 8 bases, with 16 bases between them. For the CDR3, the DNA is TGCGCCAGCAGCCAAGATAGGGCCGGGGGGTCCGGCTACACCTTC. Residues: CASSQDRAGGSGYTF.